A single sample is the source of the 23 T cell receptor beta chains below, sequenced in a study of human T cells and chemical hapten exposure. Time point indicated: patch test 2, 6 weeks after DPC sensitization. Treatment denoted: therapeutic diphenylcyclopropenone sensitization with weekly scalp DPC. TCRdb used MiXCR to reprocess the RACE reads, holding one entry per CDR3 protein. The table lists a few hundred thousand distinct CDR3 sequences, around 6% of them singletons. The sequencing used whole blood, collected in connection with sensitization to the hapten diphenylcyclopropenone (DPC). The receptors derive from a woman in her late teens or twenties with alopecia areata. Some clones in this sample may be carry-over from other donors' samples.

This clonotype appeared many times. The rearrangement uses TRBV12-3 or TRBV12-4 and TRBJ1-4; unclear D gene. The CDR3 loop spans 14 amino acids. Trimming shortened V by 5 bases and J by 8 bases, and 15 bases separated the two germline ends. CDR3 DNA sequence: TGTGCCAGCAGTCAGATGGATCGCAGGGAAAAACTGTTTTTT. Translating it yields CASSQMDRREKLFF.

This clonotype has more than one count but fewer than ten. The chain employs TRBV20-1 and TRBJ1-2, with 8 bases identical to TRBD1. The CDR3 consists of 12 residues. The ends lost 5 bases at V and 5 bases at J; junction bases unmatched: 4. CDR1 is DFQATT and CDR2 is SNEGSKA in the germline V gene (reference sequence). The CDR3 DNA sequence: TGCAGTGCTTCGACAGGGGAGTATGGCTACACCTTC. It encodes CSASTGEYGYTF.

This clonotype has a count of ten or more. The chain has TRBV7-2 and TRBJ1-6; D is undetermined. The CDR3 is 12 amino acids. The germline V gene encodes CDR1 SGHTA and CDR2 FQGNSA. The germline V and J ends were trimmed by 5 bases and 8 bases, with 7 bases remaining between them. CDR3 bases: TGTGCCAGCAGCATCTCCTATTCACCCCTCCACTTT. Translation gives CASSISYSPLHF.

The CDR3 bases are TGTGCCAGCTCACCCGCGACACCTTCTAGCAATCAGCCCCAGCATTTT. Translating it yields CASSPATPSSNQPQHF. The chain joins TRBV18 to TRBJ1-5; D is unresolved. The ends were cut back, 3 bases at V and 0 bases at J, with 12 bases in the middle. From germline, CDR1 is KGHSH and CDR2 LQKENI. CDR3 size: 16 residues.

This clonotype was picked up many times. V gene TRBV12-3 or TRBV12-4 combines with J gene TRBJ2-1; no clear D gene. The CDR3 length is 12 residues. Trimming stripped 6 bases from V and 10 bases from J, with 13 bases between. CDR3 protein: CASREKHPEQFF. The DNA of the CDR3 is TGTGCCAGCAGGGAGAAACACCCCGAGCAGTTCTTC.

V is TRBV10-3 and J is TRBJ2-7; 8 positions agree with TRBD1. The CDR3 consists of 14 residues. J lost 2 bases, V lost 3 bases, and 3 bases had no gene match. In germline, CDR1 is ENHRY, CDR2 SYGVKD. CDR3 sequence: CAISDGQGPYEQYF. The CDR3 region has the DNA TGTGCCATCAGTGACGGACAGGGTCCCTACGAGCAGTACTTC.

This clonotype showed up many times. The chain is built from TRBV13 and TRBJ2-1, with D unclear. This CDR3 spans 14 amino acids. Germline assignment: CDR1 PRHDT and CDR2 FYEKMQ (reference sequence). V lost 5 bases, J lost 2 bases, and 10 bases lay in between. CDR3 in DNA: TGTGCCAGCAGCCCAGATGGGCCCTACAATGAGCAGTTCTTC. It encodes CASSPDGPYNEQFF.

This chain joins TRBV2 and TRBJ2-7; TRBD2 matches 7 bases. The trim removed 10 bases at V and 7 bases at J, leaving 16 bases unmatched. The CDR3 length is 14 residues. Germline-derived CDR1 and CDR2 are SNHLY and FYNNEI. CDR3 DNA sequence: TGTGCCACTGGGGCCCGCGGGGGATGGCGGGAGCAGTACTTC. Protein sequence: CATGARGGWREQYF.

The CDR3 nucleotides are TGTGCCAGCAGCCAGGCCGAATCTAACTATGGCTACACCTTC. Its translation: CASSQAESNYGYTF. The rearrangement joins TRBV28 to TRBJ1-2, with D hard to call. The germline gives CDR1 MDHEN, CDR2 SYDVKM. Trimming took 6 bases from V and 0 from J, leaving 11 bases between them. This CDR3 is 14 amino acids long.

The chain recombines TRBV6-6 with TRBJ1-4; the D gene is possibly TRBD1 (5 bases). The CDR3 spans 9 residues. Germline CDR1 reads MNHNY; CDR2 reads SVGAGI (reference sequence). CDR3: CATGEKLFF. The CDR3 nucleotides are TGTGCAACAGGAGAAAAACTGTTTTTT.

There are many counts of this clonotype. V gene TRBV7-6 combines with J gene TRBJ1-6; 8 nucleotides agree with TRBD1. Germline V gene sequence: CDR1 SGHVS, CDR2 FNYEAQ. V lost 6 bases to trimming and J lost 9 bases; unmatched junction nucleotides: 10. This CDR3 region has 15 residues. DNA for the CDR3: TGTGCCAGCAGTTCTGAACTTCAGGGGGCTTCACCCCTCCACTTT. It encodes CASSSELQGASPLHF.

V gene TRBV4-3 combines with J gene TRBJ2-3, with 11 bases fitting TRBD2. There are 17 residues in the CDR3. Germline V gene sequence: CDR1 LGHNA, CDR2 YSLEER. The ends lost 2 bases at V and 5 bases at J; junction bases unmatched: 9. DNA of the CDR3: TGCGCCAGCAGCCAATCCCTAGCGGGGGGCCAGGGAGATACGCAGTATTTT. Translated, it gives CASSQSLAGGQGDTQYF.

As regards this clonotype: Lacking the conserved final phenylalanine or tryptophan, this CDR3 likely reflects a read error. This sequence joins TRBV4-3 and TRBJ2-3, with 8 bases identical to TRBD1. V dropped 4 bases and J dropped 4; count of bases not matched to a gene: 7. This CDR3 is built from 15 residues. CDR1 and CDR2 (germline): LGHNA, YSLEER. The CDR3 DNA reads as TGCGCCAGCAGCCGGGAGACAGGGGACGCAGATACGCAGTATATT. Amino acids: CASSRETGDADTQYI.

This chain links TRBV7-6 with TRBJ2-5; D not certain. The V end lost 1 base, the J end lost 5 bases, and 14 bases lay between the germline ends. The CDR3 length is 15 residues. CDR1 is SGHVS and CDR2 is FNYEAQ in the germline V gene. The CDR3 DNA reads as TGTGCCAGCAGCTTAGTCGCCTCCCCCCTGGAGACCCAGTACTTC. Residues: CASSLVASPLETQYF.

The genes are TRBV6-1 and TRBJ2-3; D is undetermined. Germline CDR1 MNHNS, CDR2 SASEGT. This CDR3 spans 13 amino acids. V was cut by 6 bases and J by 6 bases, with 13 bases left in between. The CDR3 protein is CASSPGYGDTQYF. The DNA of the CDR3 is TGTGCCAGCAGCCCTGGTTACGGGGATACGCAGTATTTT.

This clonotype has just a few counts. V gene TRBV4-2 combines with J gene TRBJ1-6; no definite D call. CDR3 length: 17 residues. With 2 bases removed from V and 8 bases from J, the gap between germline ends came to 19 bases. Germline V gives CDR1 LGHNA, CDR2 YNFKEQ. The CDR3 DNA sequence: TGTGCCAGCAGCCAAAATGATCACCGCGGGTCGGATTCACCCCTCCACTTT. As protein: CASSQNDHRGSDSPLHF.

This clonotype came up a few times. The chain couples TRBV11-2 to TRBJ1-2; D is unresolved. Germline lookup yields CDR1 SGHAT and CDR2 FQNNGV. V was trimmed by 1 base and J by 10 bases, leaving 7 bases between them. This CDR3 is built from 11 residues. The CDR3 DNA reads TGTGCCAGCAGCTTAGGAAGGGACTACACCTTC. Translating gives CASSLGRDYTF.

This clonotype was picked up many times. The chain uses TRBV12-3 or TRBV12-4 and TRBJ1-5; possibly TRBD1 for D (5 bases). Trimming cost V 4 bases and J 2 bases, with 18 bases left between them. The CDR3 loop spans 17 amino acids. CDR3 in amino acids: CASSSLPGGFGNQPQHF. The CDR3 region has the DNA TGTGCCAGCAGTTCCCTGCCTGGGGGGTTTGGCAATCAGCCCCAGCATTTT.

This clonotype was observed at least ten times. The chain combines TRBV3-1 with TRBJ1-5; D unresolved. Trimming cost V 4 bases and J 6 bases, with 16 bases left between them. The V gene's germline CDR1 is LGHDT and CDR2 YNNKEL (reference sequence). CDR3 size: 15 residues. This CDR3 is CASSPGIGRSQPQHF. The CDR3 DNA sequence: TGTGCCAGCAGCCCCGGCATCGGTAGGAGTCAGCCCCAGCATTTT.

The chain links TRBV6-2 or TRBV6-3 to TRBJ2-1, with 9 bases matching TRBD1. Germline CDR1 MNHEY, CDR2 SVGEGT. The V segment lost 6 bases and the J segment 7 bases; nucleotides outside the gene matches: 13. The CDR3 spans 16 residues. This CDR3 reads CASRAAGTGNKNEQFF. The CDR3, as DNA: TGTGCCAGCAGAGCCGCCGGGACAGGGAACAAGAATGAGCAGTTCTTC.

This clonotype was seen a few times. The rearrangement joins TRBV6-5 to TRBJ2-5; the D gene is possibly TRBD1 (5 bases). CDR1 and CDR2 from the germline V gene are MNHEY and SVGAGI. V was shortened by 8 bases and J by 2 bases, with 15 bases between the two germline ends. This CDR3 is 14 amino acids long. The CDR3 protein is CASYAPGYQETQYF. The CDR3 DNA sequence: TGTGCCAGCTACGCTCCAGGGTATCAAGAGACCCAGTACTTC.

This clonotype was recorded many times. The chain carries TRBV10-3 and TRBJ2-3, with 8 bases identical to TRBD2. This CDR3 contains 14 residues. The V and J ends lost 4 bases and 4 bases, in that order; junction bases with no gene match: 4. Germline CDR1 reads ENHRY; CDR2 reads SYGVKD. As DNA, the CDR3 is TGTGCCATCAGTGCGGGGGGGTCATCAGATACGCAGTATTTT. Its translation is CAISAGGSSDTQYF.

This clonotype was seen many times. V is TRBV3-1 and J is TRBJ1-2; 8 bases fit TRBD1. This CDR3 comprises 16 residues. The V gene end was trimmed by 1 base and the J gene end by 7 bases; junction bases not matched to a gene: 11. Looked up from germline, CDR1 is LGHDT and CDR2 is YNNKEL (reference sequence). CDR3 DNA: TGTGCCAGCAGCCAAGGCTGGTCAACAGGGGGAAGTGGCTACACCTTC. It encodes CASSQGWSTGGSGYTF.